This T cell receptor (beta chain) was captured by sequencing in a study of T cell changes during pregnancy in multiple sclerosis (dated by TCRdb to 2018 to 2020). Study-level background: Changes in the T cell repertoire over the course of pregnancy were examined in this study in women with multiple sclerosis.

Concerning this clone: Its antigen target is currently unknown. No base qualities exist here, and no much larger clone lies one base off it.

Preparation of the library involved the immunoSEQ multiplex PCR assay. Not all clones reach the TCRdb copy of this immuneACCESS table, which keeps in-frame sequences only. Checked studies attribute under half of the gap to unresolved V genes and leave the rest unexplained. The sample has 90,000 to 95,000 clones on record, less than 95% of them singletons. The ten top clones hold approximately 0.97% of the sample. According to the germline V gene, CDR1 reads KGHSH and CDR2 reads LQKENI. Including the terminal cysteine and phenylalanine, the CDR3 comprises 16 residues. This entry keeps only the CDR3 DNA: 48 bases, framed from base 1. V is pruned by 3 bases and J by 4 bases, leaving 11 bases of the junction without a gene match.

The sample was peripheral blood, taken before pregnancy. This TCR was recovered from a female donor with multiple sclerosis, enrolled in a pregnancy study. The chain couples TRBV18 to TRBJ1-2; 7 middle bases align to TRBD1. The CDR3 loop reads CASSPVGSDRIYGYTF. The base sequence is TGTGCCAGCTCACCCGTCGGCTCGGACAGGATCTATGGCTACACCTTC.